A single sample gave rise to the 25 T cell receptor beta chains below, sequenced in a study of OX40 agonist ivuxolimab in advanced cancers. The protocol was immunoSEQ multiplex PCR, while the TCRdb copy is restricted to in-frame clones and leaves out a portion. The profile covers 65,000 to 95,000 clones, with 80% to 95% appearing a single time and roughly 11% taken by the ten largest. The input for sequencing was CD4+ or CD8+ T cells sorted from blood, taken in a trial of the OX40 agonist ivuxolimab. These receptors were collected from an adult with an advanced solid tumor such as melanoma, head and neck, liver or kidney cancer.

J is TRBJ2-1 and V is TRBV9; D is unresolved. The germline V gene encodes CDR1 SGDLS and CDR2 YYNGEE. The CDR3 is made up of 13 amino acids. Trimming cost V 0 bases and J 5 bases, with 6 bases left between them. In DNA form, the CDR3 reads TGTGCCAGCAGCGTAGGTTTAGACAATGAGCAGTTCTTC. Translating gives CASSVGLDNEQFF. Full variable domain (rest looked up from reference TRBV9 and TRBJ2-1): DSGVTQTPKHLITATGQRVTLRCSPRSGDLSVYWYQQSLDQGLQFLIQYYNGEERAKGNILERFSAQQFPDLHSELNLSSLELGDSALYFCASSVGLDNEQFFGPGTRLTVL.

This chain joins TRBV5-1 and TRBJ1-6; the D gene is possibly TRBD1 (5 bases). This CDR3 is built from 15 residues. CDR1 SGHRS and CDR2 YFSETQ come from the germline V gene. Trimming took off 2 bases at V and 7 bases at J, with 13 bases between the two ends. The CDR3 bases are TGCGCCAGCAGCTTATACCGGGACGGAAATTCACCCCTCCACTTT. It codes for CASSLYRDGNSPLHF.

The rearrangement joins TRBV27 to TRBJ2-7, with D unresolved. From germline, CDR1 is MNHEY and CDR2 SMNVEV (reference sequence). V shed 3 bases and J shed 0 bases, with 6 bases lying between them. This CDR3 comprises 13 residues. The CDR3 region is CASSFSASYEQYF. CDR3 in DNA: TGTGCCAGCAGTTTCTCCGCCTCCTACGAGCAGTACTTC.

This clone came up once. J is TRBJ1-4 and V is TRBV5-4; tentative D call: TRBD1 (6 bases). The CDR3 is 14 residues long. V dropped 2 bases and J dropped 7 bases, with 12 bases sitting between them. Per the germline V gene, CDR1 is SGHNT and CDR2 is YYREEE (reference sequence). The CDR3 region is CASSLGRGGEKLFF. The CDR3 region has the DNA TGTGCCAGCAGCTTAGGGAGGGGGGGTGAAAAACTGTTTTTT. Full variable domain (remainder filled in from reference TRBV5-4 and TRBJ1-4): ETGVTQSPTHLIKTRGQQVTLRCSSQSGHNTVSWYQQALGQGPQFIFQYYREEENGRGNFPPRFSGLQFPNYSSELNVNALELDDSALYLCASSLGRGGEKLFFGSGTQLSVL.

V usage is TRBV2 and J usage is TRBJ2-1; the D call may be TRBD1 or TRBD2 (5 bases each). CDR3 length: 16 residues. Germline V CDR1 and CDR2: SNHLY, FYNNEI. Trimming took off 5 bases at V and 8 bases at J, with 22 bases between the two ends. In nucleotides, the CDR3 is TGTGCCAGCAGTAGGCTCCGGGACCCCACTGGGGATGAGCAGTTCTTC. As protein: CASSRLRDPTGDEQFF.

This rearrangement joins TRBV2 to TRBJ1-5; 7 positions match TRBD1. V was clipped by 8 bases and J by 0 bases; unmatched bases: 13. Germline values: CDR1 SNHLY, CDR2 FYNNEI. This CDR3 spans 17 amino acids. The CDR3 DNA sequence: TGTGCCAGCGGGTACCCCAGGGACAGTCATAGCAATCAGCCCCAGCATTTT. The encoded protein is CASGYPRDSHSNQPQHF. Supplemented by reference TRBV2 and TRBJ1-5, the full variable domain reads EPEVTQTPSHQVTQMGQEVILRCVPISNHLYFYWYRQILGQKVEFLVSFYNNEISEKSEIFDDQFSVERPDGSNFTLKIRSTKLEDSAMYFCASGYPRDSHSNQPQHFGDGTRLSIL.

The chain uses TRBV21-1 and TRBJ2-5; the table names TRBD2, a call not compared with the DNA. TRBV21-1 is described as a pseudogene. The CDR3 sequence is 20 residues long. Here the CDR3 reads CASSLRSKYGLAGVLETQYF. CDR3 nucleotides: TGTGCCAGCAGCCTTAGATCAAAGTATGGCCTAGCGGGGGTCCTGGAGACCCAGTACTTC.

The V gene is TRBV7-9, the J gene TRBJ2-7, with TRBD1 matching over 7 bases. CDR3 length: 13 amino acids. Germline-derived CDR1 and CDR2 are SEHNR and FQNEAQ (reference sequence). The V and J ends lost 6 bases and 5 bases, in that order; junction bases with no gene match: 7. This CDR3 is CASSIDRAHEQYF. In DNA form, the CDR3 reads TGTGCCAGCAGTATCGACAGGGCCCACGAGCAGTACTTC. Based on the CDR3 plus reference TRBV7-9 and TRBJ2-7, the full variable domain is DTGVSQNPRHKITKRGQNVTFRCDPISEHNRLYWYRQTLGQGPEFLTYFQNEAQLEKSRLLSDRFSAERPKGSFSTLEIQRTEQGDSAMYLCASSIDRAHEQYFGPGTRLTVT.

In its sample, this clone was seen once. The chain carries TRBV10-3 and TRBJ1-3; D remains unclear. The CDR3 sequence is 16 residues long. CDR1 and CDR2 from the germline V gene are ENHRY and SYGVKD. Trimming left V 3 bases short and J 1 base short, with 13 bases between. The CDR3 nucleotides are TGTGCCATCAGTGACAGCGCTATTGCGTCTGGAAACACCATATATTTT. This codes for CAISDSAIASGNTIYF.

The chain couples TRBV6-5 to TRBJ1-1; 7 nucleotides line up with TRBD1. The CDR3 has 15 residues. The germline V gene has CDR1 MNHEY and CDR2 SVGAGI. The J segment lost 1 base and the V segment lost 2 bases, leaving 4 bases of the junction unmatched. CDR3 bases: TGTGCCAGCAGTTACCAGGGACAGCAGAACACTGAAGCTTTCTTT. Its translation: CASSYQGQQNTEAFF.

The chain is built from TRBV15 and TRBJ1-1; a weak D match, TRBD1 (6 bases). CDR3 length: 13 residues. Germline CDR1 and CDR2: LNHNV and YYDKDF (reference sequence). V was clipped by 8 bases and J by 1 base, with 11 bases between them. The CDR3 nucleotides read TGTGCCACCGACCGGGACAAGAACACTGAAGCTTTCTTT. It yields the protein CATDRDKNTEAFF.

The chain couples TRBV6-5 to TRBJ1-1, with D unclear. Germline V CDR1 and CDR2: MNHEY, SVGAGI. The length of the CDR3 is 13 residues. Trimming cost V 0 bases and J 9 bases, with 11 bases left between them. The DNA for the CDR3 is TGTGCCAGCAGTTACTCGAGCCGGGTCCAAGCTTTCTTT. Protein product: CASSYSSRVQAFF.

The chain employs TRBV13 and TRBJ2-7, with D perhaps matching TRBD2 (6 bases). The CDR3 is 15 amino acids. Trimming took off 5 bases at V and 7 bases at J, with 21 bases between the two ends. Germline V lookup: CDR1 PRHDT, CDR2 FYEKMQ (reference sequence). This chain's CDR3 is CASSTLSGPSGEQYF. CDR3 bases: TGTGCCAGCAGCACTCTTAGCGGCCCGTCGGGTGAGCAGTACTTC.

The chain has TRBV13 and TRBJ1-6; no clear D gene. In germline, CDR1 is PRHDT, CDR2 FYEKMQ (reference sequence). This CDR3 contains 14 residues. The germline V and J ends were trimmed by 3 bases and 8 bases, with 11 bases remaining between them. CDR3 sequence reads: CASSFRAGDSPLHF. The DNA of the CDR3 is TGTGCCAGCAGCTTCCGGGCCGGAGATTCACCCCTCCACTTT.

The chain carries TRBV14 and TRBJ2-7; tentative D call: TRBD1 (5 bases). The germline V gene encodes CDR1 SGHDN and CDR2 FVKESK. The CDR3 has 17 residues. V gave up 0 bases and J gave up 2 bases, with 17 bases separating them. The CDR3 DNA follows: TGTGCCAGCAGCCAAGATAGGGGCTTGTCTTGGCCCTACGAGCAGTACTTC. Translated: CASSQDRGLSWPYEQYF.

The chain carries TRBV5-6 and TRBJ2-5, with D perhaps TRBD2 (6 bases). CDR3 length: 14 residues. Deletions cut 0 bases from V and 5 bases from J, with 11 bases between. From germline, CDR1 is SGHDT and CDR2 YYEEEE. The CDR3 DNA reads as TGTGCCAGCAGCTTGGAGGAGGGTACGGAGACCCAGTACTTC. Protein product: CASSLEEGTETQYF.

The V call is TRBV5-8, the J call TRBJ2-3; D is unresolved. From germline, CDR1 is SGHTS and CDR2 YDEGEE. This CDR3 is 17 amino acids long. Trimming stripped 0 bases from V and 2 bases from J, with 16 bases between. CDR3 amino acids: CASSLGLLGRDTDTQYF. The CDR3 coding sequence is TGTGCCAGCAGCTTGGGGCTTTTGGGAAGGGACACAGATACGCAGTATTTT.

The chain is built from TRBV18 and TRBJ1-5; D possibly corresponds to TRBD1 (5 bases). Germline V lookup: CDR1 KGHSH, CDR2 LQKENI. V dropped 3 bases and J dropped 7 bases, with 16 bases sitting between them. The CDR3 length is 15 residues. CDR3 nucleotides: TGTGCCAGCTCACCGACTCGGGGCGAACTCCAGCCCCAGCATTTT. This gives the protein CASSPTRGELQPQHF.

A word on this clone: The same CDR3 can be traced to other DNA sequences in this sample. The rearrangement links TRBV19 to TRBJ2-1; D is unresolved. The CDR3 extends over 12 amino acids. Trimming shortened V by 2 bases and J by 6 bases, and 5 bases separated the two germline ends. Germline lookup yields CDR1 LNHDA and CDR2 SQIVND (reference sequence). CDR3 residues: CASSILANEQFF. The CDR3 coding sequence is TGTGCCAGTAGTATATTGGCCAATGAGCAGTTCTTC.

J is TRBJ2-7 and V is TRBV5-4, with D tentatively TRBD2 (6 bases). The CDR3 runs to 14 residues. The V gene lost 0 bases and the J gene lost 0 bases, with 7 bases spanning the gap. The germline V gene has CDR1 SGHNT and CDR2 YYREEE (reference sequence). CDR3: CASSLGGASYEQYF. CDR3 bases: TGTGCCAGCAGCTTGGGCGGGGCCTCCTACGAGCAGTACTTC.

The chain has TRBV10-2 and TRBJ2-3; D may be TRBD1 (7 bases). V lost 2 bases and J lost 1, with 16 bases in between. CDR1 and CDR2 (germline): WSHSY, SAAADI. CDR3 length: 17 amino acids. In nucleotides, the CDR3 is TGCGCCAGCAGTGAGAGGGGGCAGACTAGACGCACAGATACGCAGTATTTT. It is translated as CASSERGQTRRTDTQYF.

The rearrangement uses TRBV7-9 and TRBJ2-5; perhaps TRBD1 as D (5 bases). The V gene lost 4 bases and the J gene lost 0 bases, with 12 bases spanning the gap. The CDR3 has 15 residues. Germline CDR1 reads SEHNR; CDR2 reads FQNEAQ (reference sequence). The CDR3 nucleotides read TGTGCCAGCAGCTCCCAAACGGACAACCAAGAGACCCAGTACTTC. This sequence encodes CASSSQTDNQETQYF.

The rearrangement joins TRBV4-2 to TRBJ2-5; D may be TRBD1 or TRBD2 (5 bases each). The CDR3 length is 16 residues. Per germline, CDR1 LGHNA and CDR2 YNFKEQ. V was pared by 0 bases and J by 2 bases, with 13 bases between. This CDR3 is CASSQDTEGLQETQYF. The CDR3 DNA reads TGTGCCAGCAGCCAAGACACCGAGGGGCTACAAGAGACCCAGTACTTC.

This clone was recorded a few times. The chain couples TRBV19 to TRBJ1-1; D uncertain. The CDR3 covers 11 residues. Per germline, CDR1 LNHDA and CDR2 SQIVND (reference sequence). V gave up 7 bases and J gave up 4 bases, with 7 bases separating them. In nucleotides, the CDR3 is TGTGCCAGTAACAGCGGCACTGAAGCTTTCTTT. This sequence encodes CASNSGTEAFF. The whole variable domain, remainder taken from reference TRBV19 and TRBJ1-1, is DGGITQSPKYLFRKEGQNVTLSCEQNLNHDAMYWYRQDPGQGLRLIYYSQIVNDFQKGDIAEGYSVSREKKESFPLTVTSAQKNPTAFYLCASNSGTEAFFGQGTRLTVV.

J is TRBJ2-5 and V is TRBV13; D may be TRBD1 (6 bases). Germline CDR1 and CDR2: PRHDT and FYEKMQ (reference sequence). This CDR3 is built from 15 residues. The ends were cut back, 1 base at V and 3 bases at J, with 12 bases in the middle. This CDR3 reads CASSLAGTLKETQYF. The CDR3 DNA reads TGTGCCAGCAGCTTAGCCGGGACACTAAAAGAGACCCAGTACTTC.